The 29 T cell receptor beta chains presented below share a single source sample, sequenced in a study of T cell repertoires in cytomegalovirus infection (dated by TCRdb to about 2019). The sequencing machine was an Illumina HiSeq 1500. The public reads were quality trimmed at Q25 with fastp and then assembled into clones with MiXCR by TCRdb, keeping productive beta chains. Every entry covers one CDR3 protein and lists the most common genes and DNA from its rows. This sample holds 300,000 to 400,000 distinct CDR3 sequences; 29% were observed only once. The ten largest clones capture 20% of the sample. Their antigen targets remain unknown. The treatment or condition tag for this specimen amounts to: in vitro stimulation with specific CMV peptide epitopes to enrich CMV-specific T cells. The sample was cultured PBMCs, taken from culture after CMV antigen stimulation. These receptors all come from a human donor in good health (CMV status not recorded). Some clones in this sample may be carry-over from other donors' samples.

This clonotype has a handful of counts. V usage is TRBV18 and J usage is TRBJ1-1, with TRBD1 matching 7 bases. V gave up 6 bases and J gave up 0 bases; unmatched junction bases: 7. The germline V gene encodes CDR1 KGHSH and CDR2 LQKENI. The CDR3 runs 15 residues. The CDR3: CASSRLGQLNTEAFF. The CDR3 DNA follows: TGTGCCAGCTCGCGTCTGGGACAGCTGAACACTGAAGCTTTCTTT.

The CDR3 loop is CSVRASGTFTGELFF. CDR3 coding DNA: TGCAGCGTTCGGGCGAGCGGGACTTTTACCGGGGAGCTGTTTTTT. The rearrangement joins TRBV29-1 to TRBJ2-2; 7 bases agree with TRBD2. Trimming took 5 bases from V and 5 from J; bases not matched to a gene: 11. The CDR3 extends over 15 amino acids. Germline values: CDR1 SQVTM, CDR2 ANQGSEA.

In its sample, this clonotype was seen many times. This chain joins TRBV7-2 and TRBJ2-7; no clear D. This CDR3 has 12 residues. V was trimmed by 1 base and J by 6 bases, leaving 7 bases between them. Germline CDR1 and CDR2: SGHTA and FQGNSA. The CDR3 DNA reads TGTGCCAGCAGCTTAGTGCTCGGCGAGCAGTACTTC. It codes for CASSLVLGEQYF.

This clonotype was seen a few times. The chain links TRBV20-1 to TRBJ2-3, with 10 bases identical to TRBD1. The CDR3 is 17 amino acids. J gave up 6 bases and V 6 bases, and 18 bases lay outside the gene matches. Per the germline V gene, CDR1 is DFQATT and CDR2 is SNEGSKA (reference sequence). CDR3 DNA: TGCAGTGCACCGGGACAGGGGACGGGAAGGGGCCTGGATACGCAGTATTTT. The encoded protein is CSAPGQGTGRGLDTQYF.

In its sample, this clonotype was seen once. It may be a read error: a sequence one base away is much more abundant. The chain employs TRBV7-2 and TRBJ1-1, with 9 bases identical to TRBD1. The CDR3 covers 16 residues. The germline CDR1 and CDR2 sequences are SGHTA and FQGNSA. The CDR3 DNA reads TGTGCCAGCAGCCCCCTTCCGGGACAGGGTGGCACTGATGCTTTCTTT. It is translated as CASSPLPGQGGTDAFF.

The chain links TRBV7-9 to TRBJ2-2, with D perhaps TRBD2 (6 bases). V was cut by 5 bases and J by 5 bases, with 21 bases left in between. Germline V lookup: CDR1 SEHNR, CDR2 FQNEAQ (reference sequence). CDR3 size: 17 residues. The CDR3 nucleotides read TGTGCCAGCAGCCCCTCTAGGAGGGGTGGAGGTACCGGGGAGCTGTTTTTT. Translation: CASSPSRRGGGTGELFF.

This chain links TRBV5-4 with TRBJ2-7; no clear D gene. Germline assignment: CDR1 SGHNT and CDR2 YYREEE (reference sequence). Trimming left V 0 bases short and J 3 bases short, with 13 bases between. The CDR3 has 15 amino acids. Here the CDR3 DNA reads TGTGCCAGCAGCTTGGAAAGCGCCAGTCTCTACGAGCAGTACTTC. Amino acids: CASSLESASLYEQYF.

The CDR3 spells CASSLSRPYEQYF. The CDR3 coding sequence is TGTGCCAGCAGTTTAAGTAGACCCTACGAGCAGTACTTC. The chain links TRBV27 to TRBJ2-7, with D hard to call. Trimming shortened V by 2 bases and J by 2 bases, and 7 bases separated the two germline ends. This CDR3 has 13 residues. In germline, CDR1 is MNHEY, CDR2 SMNVEV (reference sequence).

This clonotype was counted a few times. The gene calls are TRBV7-9 and TRBJ2-5; 9 nucleotides align to TRBD1. The germline CDR1 and CDR2 sequences are SEHNR and FQNEAQ (reference sequence). CDR3 length: 16 amino acids. The junction had 8 bases not matched to a gene; V was cut back by 1 base and J by 5 bases. DNA for the CDR3: TGTGCCAGCAGCTTAGAACAGGGGGCGGCAGGCGAGACCCAGTACTTC. Translated: CASSLEQGAAGETQYF.

This clonotype occurred a few times. The gene calls are TRBV25-1 and TRBJ1-4; D is possibly TRBD1 (6 bases). The CDR3 runs 17 residues. CDR1 is MGHDK and CDR2 is SYGVNS in the germline V gene. Trimming cost V 4 bases and J 1 base, with 16 bases left between them. CDR3 protein: CASSVTRDTITNEKLFF. CDR3 nucleotides: TGTGCCAGCAGTGTCACCCGGGACACCATAACTAATGAAAAACTGTTTTTT.

A single count supports this clonotype. The V call is TRBV2, the J call TRBJ2-5; 13 nucleotides match TRBD2. CDR1 SNHLY and CDR2 FYNNEI come from the germline V gene. V shed 6 bases and J 0 bases; nucleotides not matched to a gene: 13. The CDR3 totals 19 residues. In DNA, the CDR3 is TGTGCCAGCAGGATAGGGACTAGCGGGGTCGGTCGGCACCAAGAGACCCAGTACTTC. Translating it yields CASRIGTSGVGRHQETQYF.

The chain is built from TRBV9 and TRBJ2-1; possibly TRBD2 for D (5 bases). The CDR3 sequence is 15 residues long. Deletions cut 3 bases from V and 0 bases from J, with 10 bases between. Looked up from germline, CDR1 is SGDLS and CDR2 is YYNGEE. CDR3 sequence reads: CASSAGVSSYNEQFF. The CDR3 DNA is TGTGCCAGCAGCGCCGGGGTGAGCTCCTACAATGAGCAGTTCTTC.

This chain uses TRBV13 with TRBJ2-1, with 11 bases that match TRBD1. CDR3 length equals 15 residues. Germline CDR1 is PRHDT and CDR2 is FYEKMQ (reference sequence). Trimming cost V 1 base and J 8 bases; bases outside gene matches: 4. The DNA of the CDR3 is TGTGCCAGCAGCTTAGTCCGGACAGGGGGCTATGAGCAGTTCTTC. Translated: CASSLVRTGGYEQFF.

The chain couples TRBV5-6 to TRBJ1-2; weak D call: TRBD1 (6 bases). Germline V gene lookup returns CDR1 SGHDT and CDR2 YYEEEE. This CDR3 is 14 amino acids long. With 4 bases removed from V and 6 bases from J, the gap between germline ends came to 16 bases. The CDR3 spells CASSAGTRTNGYTF. CDR3 DNA sequence: TGTGCCAGCAGCGCCGGGACAAGGACTAATGGCTACACCTTC.

V usage is TRBV7-4 and J usage is TRBJ1-6; a weak D match, TRBD1 (5 bases). Germline values: CDR1 SGHVT, CDR2 SQSDAQ. The CDR3 runs 18 residues. V dropped 4 bases and J dropped 0 bases, with 16 bases sitting between them. The CDR3 sequence is CASSSSGTPSSYNSPLHF. In DNA, the CDR3 is TGTGCCAGCAGCTCCAGCGGGACCCCGAGCTCCTATAATTCACCCCTCCACTTT.

The chain joins TRBV19 to TRBJ1-2, with D possibly matching TRBD1 (5 bases). Looked up from germline, CDR1 is LNHDA and CDR2 is SQIVND (reference sequence). The length of the CDR3 is 14 residues. V shed 1 base and J shed 8 bases, with 14 bases lying between them. The chain's CDR3 is CASSIGDRPSGYTF. CDR3 coding DNA: TGTGCCAGTAGTATAGGGGACCGACCGAGCGGCTACACCTTC.

The V gene is TRBV7-9, the J gene TRBJ2-7, with TRBD1 matching 8 bases. CDR1 and CDR2 (germline): SEHNR, FQNEAQ (reference sequence). The CDR3 runs to 13 residues. V lost 8 bases, J lost 9 bases, and 12 bases stayed unmatched. The DNA for the CDR3 is TGTGCCAGCTCGGACAGGGATGACTATAGGCAGTACTTC. Translation: CASSDRDDYRQYF.

The chain couples TRBV11-3 to TRBJ2-1; possibly TRBD1 for D (6 bases). This CDR3 comprises 14 residues. The ends were cut back, 4 bases at V and 5 bases at J, with 12 bases in the middle. The germline V gene encodes CDR1 SGHNT and CDR2 YENEEA. DNA for the CDR3: TGTGCCAGCAGCTCGATACAGGGTGACAATGAGCAGTTCTTC. This gives the protein CASSSIQGDNEQFF.

This rearrangement joins TRBV2 to TRBJ1-4; 8 nucleotides match TRBD1. This CDR3 contains 12 residues. V dropped 4 bases and J dropped 8; count of bases not matched to a gene: 0. CDR1 SNHLY and CDR2 FYNNEI come from the germline V gene. The CDR3 loop is CASSGTGEKLFF. The CDR3 DNA reads TGTGCCAGCAGTGGGACAGGGGAAAAACTGTTTTTT.

This clonotype has a count of ten or more. The CDR3 loop reads CASKATVNSNQPQHF. The CDR3 DNA follows: TGTGCCAGTAAGGCGACAGTGAATAGCAATCAGCCCCAGCATTTT. This chain joins TRBV19 and TRBJ1-5; possible D gene TRBD1, 5 bases. CDR1 is LNHDA, CDR2 SQIVND, per germline (reference sequence). The CDR3 has 15 residues. V shed 7 bases and J shed 0 bases, with 13 bases lying between them.

As for this clonotype: A much larger clone lies a single base off, so this may be a read error. CDR3 in amino acids: CASSRRTLEDTPLHF. The CDR3 DNA reads as TGTGCCAGCAGCCGCCGGACTCTTGAGGATACACCCCTCCACTTT. The J gene is TRBJ1-6, the V gene TRBV7-2; D is unresolved. The CDR3 contains 15 residues. The V gene lost 5 bases and the J gene lost 11 bases, with 19 bases spanning the gap. CDR1 and CDR2 (germline): SGHTA, FQGNSA.

This chain connects TRBV5-6 to TRBJ2-1; 8 bases are shared with TRBD2. Germline V gene lookup returns CDR1 SGHDT and CDR2 YYEEEE. The CDR3 has 17 amino acids. Trimming at V came to 0 bases and at J to 4 bases, leaving 9 bases not matched to a gene. DNA for the CDR3: TGTGCCAGCAGCTTGGCGGGGGGGTTCTTTAATTACAATGAGCAGTTCTTC. Residues: CASSLAGGFFNYNEQFF.

This clonotype appeared once. The chain combines TRBV6-6 with TRBJ1-1; the D is unclear. The CDR3 extends over 15 amino acids. V was trimmed by 0 bases and J by 5 bases, leaving 13 bases between them. Germline V gives CDR1 MNHNY, CDR2 SVGAGI (reference sequence). The CDR3, as DNA: TGTGCCAGCAGTTACTCGGGCACTCCGTGGACTGAAGCTTTCTTT. Protein: CASSYSGTPWTEAFF.

This clonotype was counted between two and nine times. The CDR3: CASSYGSKGSGYTF. For the CDR3, the DNA is TGTGCCAGCAGCTATGGGTCGAAAGGGTCTGGCTACACCTTC. The V gene is TRBV7-3, the J gene TRBJ1-2; D gene unclear. Trimming cost V 4 bases and J 7 bases, with 16 bases left between them. Germline V CDR1 and CDR2: SGHTA, FQGTGA. This CDR3 has 14 residues.

The chain is built from TRBV10-2 and TRBJ1-2; TRBD1 matches at 7 bases. The J segment lost 0 bases and the V segment lost 5 bases, leaving 12 bases of the junction unmatched. This CDR3 is 17 amino acids long. The germline CDR1 and CDR2 sequences are WSHSY and SAAADI. The CDR3, as DNA: TGCGCCAGCAGTCTCTCCCTGGACAGGACAGCTAACTATGGCTACACCTTC. It encodes CASSLSLDRTANYGYTF.

The chain joins TRBV6-5 to TRBJ1-2, with 7 bases matching TRBD1. Trimming removed 5 bases from V and 4 bases from J; junction bases left unmatched: 7. The CDR3 contains 14 residues. Germline V gives CDR1 MNHEY, CDR2 SVGAGI. CDR3 nucleotide sequence: TGTGCCAGCAGTATACAGGGGAGGCCCTATGGCTACACCTTC. Its translation is CASSIQGRPYGYTF.

This clonotype was recorded many times. The gene calls are TRBV11-2 and TRBJ1-5; TRBD1 is a possible D gene (5 bases). The germline gives CDR1 SGHAT, CDR2 FQNNGV. CDR3 length equals 16 residues. Trimming took 3 bases from V and 0 from J, leaving 12 bases between them. The CDR3 spells CASSFRGGRSNQPQHF. The CDR3 nucleotides read TGTGCCAGCAGCTTTAGGGGAGGCCGTAGCAATCAGCCCCAGCATTTT.

The chain uses TRBV11-2 and TRBJ1-2; D gene unclear. Trimming cost V 1 base and J 6 bases, with 12 bases left between them. This CDR3 contains 14 residues. The V gene's germline CDR1 is SGHAT and CDR2 FQNNGV. The CDR3, as DNA: TGTGCCAGCAGCTTAGTGGCCGTTGCTAATGGCTACACCTTC. Translated: CASSLVAVANGYTF.

Details on this clonotype: The junction differs from germline at one of its ends, possibly a read error. The chain couples TRBV5-4 to TRBJ1-6; D is undetermined. Germline CDR1 SGHNT, CDR2 YYREEE (reference sequence). The CDR3 sequence is 15 residues long. The CDR3 coding sequence is TGTGCCAGCAGCTCCGGTGGGTCCATTAATTCGCCCCTCCACTTT. The encoded protein is CASSSGGSINSPLHF.